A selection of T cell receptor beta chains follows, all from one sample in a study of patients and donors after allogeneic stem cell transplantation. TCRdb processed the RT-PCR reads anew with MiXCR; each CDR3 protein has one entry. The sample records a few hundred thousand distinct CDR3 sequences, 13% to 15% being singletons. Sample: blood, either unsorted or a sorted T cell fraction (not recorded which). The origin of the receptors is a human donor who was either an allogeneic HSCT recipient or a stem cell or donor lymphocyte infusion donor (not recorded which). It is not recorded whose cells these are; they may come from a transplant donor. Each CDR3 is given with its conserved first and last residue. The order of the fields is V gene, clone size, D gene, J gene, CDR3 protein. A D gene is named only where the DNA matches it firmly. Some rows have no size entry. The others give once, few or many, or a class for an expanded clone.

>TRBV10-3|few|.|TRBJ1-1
CAISESSVVRMNTEAFF
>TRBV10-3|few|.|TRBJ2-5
CAISQDWTGAQYF
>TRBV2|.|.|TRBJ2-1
CASSENAGTYNEQFF
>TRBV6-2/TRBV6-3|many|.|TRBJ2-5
CATEGLQETQYF
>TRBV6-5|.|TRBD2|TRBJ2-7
CASSYSRTRSISEQYF
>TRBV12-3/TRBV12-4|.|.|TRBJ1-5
CASSLESWGRQPQHF
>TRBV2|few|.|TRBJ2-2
CASNGGIRELFF
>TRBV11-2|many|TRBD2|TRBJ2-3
CASSTYLLAGEITDTQYF
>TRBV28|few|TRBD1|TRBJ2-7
CASRARGLSDEQYF
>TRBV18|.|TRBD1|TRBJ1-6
CASSQGTDSPLHF